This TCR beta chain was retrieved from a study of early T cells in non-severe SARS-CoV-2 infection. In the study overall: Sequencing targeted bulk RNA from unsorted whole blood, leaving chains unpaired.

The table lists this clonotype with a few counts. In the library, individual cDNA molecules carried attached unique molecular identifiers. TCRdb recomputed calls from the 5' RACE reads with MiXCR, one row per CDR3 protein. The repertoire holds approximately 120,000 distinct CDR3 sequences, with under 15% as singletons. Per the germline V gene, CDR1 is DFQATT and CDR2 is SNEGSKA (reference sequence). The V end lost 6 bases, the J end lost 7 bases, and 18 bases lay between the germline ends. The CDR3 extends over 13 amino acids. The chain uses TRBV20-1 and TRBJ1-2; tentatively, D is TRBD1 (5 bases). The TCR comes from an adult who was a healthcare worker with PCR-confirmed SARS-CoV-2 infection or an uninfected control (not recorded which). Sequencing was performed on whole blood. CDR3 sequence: CSAEVRGEGGYTF. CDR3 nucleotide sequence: TGCAGTGCCGAAGTAAGGGGCGAGGGTGGCTACACCTTC.